This TCR beta chain was found in a study of T-cell reconstitution after alpha-beta-depleted transplantation in children. A library of TCRbeta sequences, prepared with unique molecular identifiers, was generated. TCRdb processed the PCR reads anew with MiXCR; each CDR3 protein has one entry. This sample carries approximately 270,000 distinct CDR3 sequences, 9.9% of them seen once, and the ten largest clones take roughly a tenth. This clonotype has at least ten counts. The CDR3 has 16 amino acids. Germline CDR1 SGHRS, CDR2 YFSETQ. The V and J ends lost 0 bases and 3 bases, in that order; junction bases with no gene match: 7.

The material sequenced was PBMCs from the stem cell graft donor, taken from the stem cell graft. The chain has TRBV5-1 and TRBJ2-3, with 7 nucleotides matching TRBD1. The receptor's source is a human donor who donated a stem cell graft to a child with SCID. The CDR3 sequence is CASSLGGQAITDTQYF. For the CDR3, the DNA is TGCGCCAGCAGCTTGGGTGGACAGGCTATAACAGATACGCAGTATTTT. Variable domain in full (rest from reference TRBV5-1 and TRBJ2-3): KAGVTQTPRYLIKTRGQQVTLSCSPISGHRSVSWYQQTPGQGLQFLFEYFSETQRNKGNFPGRFSGRQFSNSRSEMNVSTLELGDSALYLCASSLGGQAITDTQYFGPGTRLTVL.